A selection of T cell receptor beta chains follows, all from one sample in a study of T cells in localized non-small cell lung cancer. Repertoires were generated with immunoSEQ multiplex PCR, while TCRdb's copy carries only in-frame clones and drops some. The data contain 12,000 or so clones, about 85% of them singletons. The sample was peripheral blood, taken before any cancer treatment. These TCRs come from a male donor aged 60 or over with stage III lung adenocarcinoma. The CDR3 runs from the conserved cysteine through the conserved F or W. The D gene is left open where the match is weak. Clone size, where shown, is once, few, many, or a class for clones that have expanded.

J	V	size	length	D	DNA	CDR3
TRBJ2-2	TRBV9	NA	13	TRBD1	TGTGCCAGCAGCGGACAGGGACCCGGGGAGCTGTTTTTT	CASSGQGPGELFF
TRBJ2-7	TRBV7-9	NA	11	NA	TGTGCCAGCAGCGCCTCCTACGAGCAGTACTTC	CASSASYEQYF
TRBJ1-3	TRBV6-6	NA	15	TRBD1	TGTGCCAGCAGTTACCTCGACAGGGATGGAAACACCATATATTTT	CASSYLDRDGNTIYF
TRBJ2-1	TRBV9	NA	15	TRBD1	TGTGCCAGCAGCGTAAGGGGGCTGGCCTACAATGAGCAGTTCTTC	CASSVRGLAYNEQFF
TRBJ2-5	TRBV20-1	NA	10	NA	TGCAGTGCGCCGAAAGAGACCCAGTACTTC	CSAPKETQYF
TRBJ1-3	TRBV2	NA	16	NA	TGTGCCAGCAGTGGCAGTGAGGGGCTTTATTCTTCACCCATATATTTT	CASSGSEGLYSSPIYF
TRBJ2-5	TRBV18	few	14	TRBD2	TGTGCCAGCTCACCAGAGACTAGCGGAGAGACCCAGTACTTC	CASSPETSGETQYF
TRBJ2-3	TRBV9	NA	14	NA	TGTGCCAGCAGCGTAGTGCCGGGAACAGATACGCAGTATTTT	CASSVVPGTDTQYF
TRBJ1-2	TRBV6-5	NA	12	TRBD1	TGTGCCAGCACCGGGGACAGGGGAGGCTACACCTTC	CASTGDRGGYTF
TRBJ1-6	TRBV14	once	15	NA	TGTGCCAGCAGCGCCCGGTCACCCTATAATTCACCCCTCCACTTT	CASSARSPYNSPLHF
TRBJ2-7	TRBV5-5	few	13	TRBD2	TGTGCCAGCGCCCGGACTAGCGGGTACGAGCAGTACTTC	CASARTSGYEQYF
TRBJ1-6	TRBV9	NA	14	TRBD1	TGTGCCAGCAGCGAGACAGGGCGGAATTCACCCCTCCACTTT	CASSETGRNSPLHF
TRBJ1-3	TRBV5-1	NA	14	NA	TGCGCCAGCAGCGCCACAGGGCCAGGAAACACCATATATTTT	CASSATGPGNTIYF
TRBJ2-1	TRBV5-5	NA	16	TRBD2	TGTGCCAGCAGCTTGGTGGGGGGGATCTCCTACAATGAGCAGTTCTTC	CASSLVGGISYNEQFF
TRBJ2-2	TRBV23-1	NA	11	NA	TGCGCCAGCAGTCGCGCCGGGGAGCTGTTTTTT	CASSRAGELFF
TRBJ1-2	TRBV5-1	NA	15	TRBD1	TGCGCCAGCAGCCAAGGGACAGGGACGCTTGATGGCTACACCTTC	CASSQGTGTLDGYTF
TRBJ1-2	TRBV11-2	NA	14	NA	TGTGCCAGCAGCCTCCGGACAGTTCGTGTGGGCTACACCTTC	CASSLRTVRVGYTF
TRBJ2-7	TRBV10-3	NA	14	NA	TGTGCCACCCAACGGGACCGCGAAGCCTACGAGCAGTACTTC	CATQRDREAYEQYF
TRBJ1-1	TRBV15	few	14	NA	TGTGCCACCAGCAGAGACCGGGGGAACACTGAAGCTTTCTTT	CATSRDRGNTEAFF
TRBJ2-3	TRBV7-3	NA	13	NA	TGTGCCAGCAGCCAATTTCTGACAGATACGCAGTATTTT	CASSQFLTDTQYF
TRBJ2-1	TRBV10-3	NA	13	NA	TGTGCCATCAGGGAGGGGACCTACAATGAGCAGTTCTTC	CAIREGTYNEQFF
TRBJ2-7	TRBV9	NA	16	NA	TGTGCCAGCAGCCCCCAGAGGAGCGGAGGCCTCTACGAGCAGTACTTC	CASSPQRSGGLYEQYF